A selection of T cell receptor beta chains follows, all from one sample in a study of regulatory T cells in long-lasting Graves disease. TCRdb re-analysed the multiplex PCR reads in MiXCR, keeping a single row per CDR3 protein. The sample records about 350,000 distinct CDR3 sequences, approximately 15% being singletons. Separately, the same data were catalogued under a study of T cells in Graves' hyperthyroidism and ophthalmopathy.

The source material was peripheral blood mononuclear cells (PBMCs), sampled at new diagnosis, from a patient treated with antithyroid drugs. These receptors all come from a man aged 35-49 years with Graves disease. The CDR3 runs from the conserved cysteine through the conserved F or W. Each record gives: V gene, J gene, D gene, clone size, CDR3 protein, CDR3 DNA. A D gene is named only where the DNA matches it firmly. A row's size may be missing; if present it is once, few, many or a size class.

TRBV14	TRBJ1-1	TRBD1	-	CASSLMGAGGMNTEAFF	TGTGCCAGCAGCCTAATGGGGGCAGGGGGCATGAACACTGAAGCTTTCTTT
TRBV7-2	TRBJ2-5	-	many	CASSFTIQETQYF	TGTGCCAGCAGCTTTACAATACAAGAGACCCAGTACTTC
TRBV12-3/TRBV12-4	TRBJ2-5	-	many	CASSPLYQETQYF	TGTGCCAGCAGTCCGCTGTACCAAGAGACCCAGTACTTC
TRBV2	TRBJ2-7	TRBD1	many	CASSEGTGTGVEQYF	TGTGCCAGCAGTGAGGGAACCGGGACAGGGGTCGAGCAGTACTTC
TRBV4-1	TRBJ2-5	-	-	CASRGHETQYF	TGCGCCAGCAGGGGGCACGAGACCCAGTACTTC
TRBV20-1	TRBJ2-1	TRBD2	many	CSATKTSGGNEQFF	TGCAGTGCTACCAAGACTAGCGGGGGCAATGAGCAGTTCTTC
TRBV5-1	TRBJ2-3	-	many	CASSLAVVADTQYF	TGCGCCAGCAGCTTGGCCGTAGTGGCAGATACGCAGTATTTT
TRBV28	TRBJ1-6	TRBD1	few	CASSSGQGYNSPLHF	TGTGCCAGCAGTTCTGGACAGGGTTATAATTCACCCCTCCACTTT
TRBV20-1	TRBJ2-3	TRBD2	few	CSAMTSGALHTQYF	TGCAGTGCAATGACTAGCGGGGCCCTTCATACGCAGTATTTT
TRBV5-6	TRBJ2-6	-	-	CASSLKRLLANVLTF	TGTGCCAGCAGCCTCAAGCGGCTCTTGGCCAACGTCCTGACTTTC
TRBV2	TRBJ2-2	-	few	CASSVGISGNTGELFF	TGTGCCAGCAGTGTCGGTATATCCGGGAACACCGGGGAGCTGTTTTTT
TRBV20-1	TRBJ2-5	-	many	CSAPGRFQETQYF	TGCAGTGCTCCGGGCCGGTTCCAAGAGACCCAGTACTTC
TRBV9	TRBJ1-1	-	many	CASSRGDAEAFF	TGTGCCAGCAGCCGGGGGGACGCCGAAGCTTTCTTT
TRBV11-3	TRBJ2-2	TRBD1	many	CASSLVQGTGELFF	TGTGCCAGCAGCTTGGTACAGGGGACCGGGGAGCTGTTTTTT
TRBV20-1	TRBJ2-1	TRBD2	many	CSATERGAYNEQFF	TGCAGTGCTACGGAGCGGGGGGCCTACAATGAGCAGTTCTTC
TRBV18	TRBJ1-2	-	many	CASSPSLGGRNYGYTF	TGTGCCAGCTCACCGTCTTTAGGGGGTAGGAACTATGGCTACACCTTC
TRBV2	TRBJ2-5	-	many	CASSEEVAGRETQYF	TGTGCCAGCAGTGAAGAGGTGGCGGGGAGGGAGACCCAGTACTTC
TRBV24-1	TRBJ2-5	-	-	CATSDLREGAGEETQYF	TGTGCCACCAGTGATTTGCGGGAGGGGGCCGGGGAAGAGACCCAGTACTTC
TRBV27	TRBJ2-4	TRBD1	-	CASSSTDRIYIQYF	TGTGCCAGCAGTTCCACGGACAGGATATACATTCAGTACTTC
TRBV6-5	TRBJ1-1	TRBD1	many	CASSFTGGRDTEAFF	TGTGCCAGCAGTTTTACAGGGGGGCGAGACACTGAAGCTTTCTTT
TRBV6-1	TRBJ1-5	TRBD1	-	CASRLIPRDRDGGQPQHF	TGTGCCAGCAGACTAATCCCGAGGGACAGGGATGGGGGTCAGCCCCAGCATTTT
TRBV4-2	TRBJ2-5	TRBD2	many	CASSQELAGMETQYF	TGTGCCAGCAGCCAAGAACTAGCGGGAATGGAGACCCAGTACTTC
TRBV6-9	TRBJ2-5	-	-	CASSYSLKGETQYF	TGTGCCAGCAGTTACTCCCTTAAGGGAGAGACCCAGTACTTC
TRBV3-1	TRBJ1-1	-	many	CASSPGGASRTEAFF	TGTGCCAGCAGCCCTGGAGGCGCTTCCCGAACTGAAGCTTTCTTT
TRBV19	TRBJ2-5	-	many	CASSMKRIVRGGETQYF	TGTGCCAGTAGTATGAAACGCATCGTAAGGGGTGGAGAGACCCAGTACTTC
TRBV24-1	TRBJ2-1	TRBD1	-	CATGSIGQGYNEQFF	TGTGCCACCGGAAGCATCGGACAGGGCTACAATGAGCAGTTCTTC
TRBV11-2	TRBJ2-2	TRBD2	-	CASRLGGDTGELFF	TGTGCCAGCAGACTGGGGGGGGACACCGGGGAGCTGTTTTTT
TRBV19	TRBJ2-3	TRBD2	once	CASSIGAGSTDTQYF	TGTGCCAGTAGTATCGGAGCGGGGAGCACAGATACGCAGTATTTT
TRBV27	TRBJ1-4	-	few	CASSFLVGEKLFF	TGTGCCAGCAGTTTTTTAGTGGGTGAAAAACTGTTTTTT
TRBV7-6	TRBJ2-7	-	once	CASSLEAQPSYEQYF	TGTGCCAGCAGCTTAGAAGCACAACCTTCCTACGAGCAGTACTTC
TRBV29-1	TRBJ2-3	-	few	CSATGGLNAQNTQYF	TGCAGCGCCACGGGGGGCCTTAATGCACAGAATACGCAGTATTTT
TRBV6-1	TRBJ1-5	-	many	CSSGSNQPQHF	TGTAGCAGTGGAAGCAATCAGCCCCAGCATTTT
TRBV18	TRBJ2-2	-	few	CASSPSRDTGELFF	TGTGCCAGCTCACCATCAAGAGACACCGGGGAGCTGTTTTTT
TRBV4-1	TRBJ1-2	TRBD1	-	CASSRRQGATDGYTF	TGCGCCAGCAGCCGCCGTCAGGGGGCTACTGATGGCTACACCTTC
TRBV24-1	TRBJ2-5	-	many	CATSATVQETQYF	TGTGCCACCAGTGCTACGGTGCAAGAGACCCAGTACTTC
TRBV18	TRBJ2-7	-	many	CASSLRDISYEQYF	TGTGCCAGCTCACTCCGGGACATATCCTACGAGCAGTACTTC
TRBV28	TRBJ2-4	TRBD1	many	CASSPRGRSKNIQYF	TGTGCCAGCAGTCCTAGGGGGCGATCCAAAAACATTCAGTACTTC
TRBV11-3	TRBJ1-1	TRBD1	many	CASSGEGPRGPTEAFF	TGTGCCAGCAGCGGGGAAGGGCCTAGGGGGCCCACTGAAGCTTTCTTT
TRBV2	TRBJ1-6	TRBD1	many	CASKNRGRNSPLHF	TGTGCCAGCAAGAACAGGGGACGGAATTCACCCCTCCACTTT
TRBV12-3/TRBV12-4	TRBJ2-3	-	many	CASSPLAVALTDTQYF	TGTGCCAGCAGTCCATTGGCAGTCGCGCTCACAGATACGCAGTATTTT
TRBV5-1	TRBJ2-1	TRBD1	-	CASSLAPPTGGYNEQFF	TGCGCCAGCAGCTTGGCCCCGCCGACAGGGGGCTACAATGAGCAGTTCTTC
TRBV7-9	TRBJ2-5	TRBD2	few	CATGREEGTQYF	TGTGCCACCGGACGGGAGGAAGGGACCCAGTACTTC
TRBV24-1	TRBJ2-7	-	many	CATSDLREQYF	TGTGCCACCAGTGATTTGCGCGAGCAGTACTTC
TRBV28	TRBJ1-4	-	many	CASSLFDSHNEKLFF	TGTGCCAGCAGTCTCTTCGACAGTCATAATGAAAAACTGTTTTTT
TRBV9	TRBJ2-7	-	many	CASSVATGASSYEQYF	TGTGCCAGCAGCGTAGCTACGGGGGCCTCCTCCTACGAGCAGTACTTC
TRBV18	TRBJ2-7	-	many	CASSPFRGVRAYEQYF	TGTGCCAGCTCACCATTCAGGGGGGTAAGGGCCTACGAGCAGTACTTC
TRBV7-2	TRBJ1-5	-	many	CASSLGVREGQPQHF	TGTGCCAGCAGCTTAGGGGTCAGGGAAGGTCAGCCCCAGCATTTT
TRBV28	TRBJ2-3	-	many	CASSLSTYTQYF	TGTGCCAGCAGTTTGTCTACATATACGCAGTATTTT
TRBV9	TRBJ1-1	-	-	CASSAPSRQAFF	TGTGCCAGCAGCGCCCCGAGTAGGCAAGCTTTCTTT
TRBV18	TRBJ2-7	-	-	CASSPNYRAAEQYF	TGTGCCAGCTCACCTAATTACAGGGCGGCCGAGCAGTACTTC